This T cell receptor beta chain stems from a study of blood T cell repertoires in COVID-19. Study as a whole: From the United States, Italy and Spain came samples of acute and convalescent COVID-19.

CDR3 size: 15 residues. V gave up 4 bases and J gave up 4 bases, with 15 bases separating them. Germline-derived CDR1 and CDR2 are SGHRS and YFSETQ. Libraries were prepared by immunoSEQ multiplex PCR; TCRdb keeps only in-frame clonotypes and omits some of them. This table has 470,000 or so clones, about 90% appearing once. The specimen was PBMCs or T cells enriched from blood (not recorded which). The chain has TRBV5-1 and TRBJ1-3; D is uncertain. The TCR was taken from a woman aged 18-29 years with acute COVID-19. As DNA, the CDR3 is TGCGCCAGCAGCCCGGGGTCAGGATGGGGAAACACCATATATTTT. Translating gives CASSPGSGWGNTIYF.